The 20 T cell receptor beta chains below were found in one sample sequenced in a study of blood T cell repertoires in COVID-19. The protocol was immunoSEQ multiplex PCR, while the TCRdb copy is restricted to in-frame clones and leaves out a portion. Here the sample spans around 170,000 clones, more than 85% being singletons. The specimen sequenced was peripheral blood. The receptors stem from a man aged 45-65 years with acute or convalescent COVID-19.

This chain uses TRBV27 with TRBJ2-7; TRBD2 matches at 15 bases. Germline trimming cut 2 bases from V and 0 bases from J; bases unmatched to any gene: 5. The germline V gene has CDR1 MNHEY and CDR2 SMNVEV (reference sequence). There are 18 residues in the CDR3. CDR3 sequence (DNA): TGTGCCAGCAGTTTAACGGGACTAGCGGGAGGAATCTCCTACGAGCAGTACTTC. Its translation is CASSLTGLAGGISYEQYF.

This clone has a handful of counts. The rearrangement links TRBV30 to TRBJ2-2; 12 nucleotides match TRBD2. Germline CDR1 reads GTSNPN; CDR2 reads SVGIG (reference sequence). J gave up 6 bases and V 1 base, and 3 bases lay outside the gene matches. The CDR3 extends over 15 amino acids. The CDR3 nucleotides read TGTGCCTGGAGTGGACTAGCGGGAGTATCCGGGGAGCTGTTTTTT. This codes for CAWSGLAGVSGELFF. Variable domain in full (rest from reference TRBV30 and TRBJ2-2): SQTIHQWPATLVQPVGSPLSLECTVEGTSNPNLYWYRQAAGRGLQLLFYSVGIGQISSEVPQNLSASRPQDRQFILSSKKLLLSDSGFYLCAWSGLAGVSGELFFGEGSRLTVL.

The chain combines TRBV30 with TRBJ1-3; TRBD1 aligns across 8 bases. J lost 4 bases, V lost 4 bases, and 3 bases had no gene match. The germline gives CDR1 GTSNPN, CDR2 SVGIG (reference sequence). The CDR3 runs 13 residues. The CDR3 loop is CAWKTGGGNTIYF. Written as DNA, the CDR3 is TGTGCCTGGAAAACAGGGGGAGGAAACACCATATATTTT.

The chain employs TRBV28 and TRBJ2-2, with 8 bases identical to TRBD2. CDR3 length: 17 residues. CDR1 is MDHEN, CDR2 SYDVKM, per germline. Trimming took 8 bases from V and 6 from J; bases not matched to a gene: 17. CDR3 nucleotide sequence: TGTGCCAGCCGGACCCCCGCGGGAGCGGGAGTCCCCGGGGAGCTGTTTTTT. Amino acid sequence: CASRTPAGAGVPGELFF.

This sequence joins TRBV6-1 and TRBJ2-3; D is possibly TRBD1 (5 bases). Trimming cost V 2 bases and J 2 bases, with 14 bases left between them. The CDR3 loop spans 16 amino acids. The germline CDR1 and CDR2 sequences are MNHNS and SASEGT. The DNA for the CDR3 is TGTGCCAGCAGTGAATTGGGGCCCATTAACACAGATACGCAGTATTTT. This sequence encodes CASSELGPINTDTQYF.

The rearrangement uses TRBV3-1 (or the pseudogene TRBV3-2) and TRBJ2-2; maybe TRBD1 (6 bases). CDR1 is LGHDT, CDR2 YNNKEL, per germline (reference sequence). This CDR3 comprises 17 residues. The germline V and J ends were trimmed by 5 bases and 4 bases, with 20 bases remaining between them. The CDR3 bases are TGTGCCAGCAGCAAAGCTCGGTGGGTCAGGGGCACCGGGGAGCTGTTTTTT. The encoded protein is CASSKARWVRGTGELFF.

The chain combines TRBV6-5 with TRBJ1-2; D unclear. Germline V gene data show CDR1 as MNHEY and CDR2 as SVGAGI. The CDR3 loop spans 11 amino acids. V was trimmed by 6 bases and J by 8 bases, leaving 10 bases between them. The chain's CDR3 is CASRGRPGYTF. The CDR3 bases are TGTGCCAGCAGGGGGAGGCCCGGCTACACCTTC.

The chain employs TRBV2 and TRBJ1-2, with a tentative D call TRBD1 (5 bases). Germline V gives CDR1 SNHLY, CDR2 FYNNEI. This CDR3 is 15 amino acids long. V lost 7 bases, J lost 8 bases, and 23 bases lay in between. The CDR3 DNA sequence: TGTGCCAGCACTTACAGGTCGCTGTTTTCAGGGGGCTACACCTTC. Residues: CASTYRSLFSGGYTF.

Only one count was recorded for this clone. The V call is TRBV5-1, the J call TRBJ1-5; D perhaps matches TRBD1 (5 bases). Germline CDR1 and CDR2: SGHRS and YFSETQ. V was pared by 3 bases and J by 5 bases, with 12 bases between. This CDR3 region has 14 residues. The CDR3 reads CASSSGTPDQPQHF. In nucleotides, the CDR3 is TGCGCCAGCAGCTCCGGGACTCCCGATCAGCCCCAGCATTTT.

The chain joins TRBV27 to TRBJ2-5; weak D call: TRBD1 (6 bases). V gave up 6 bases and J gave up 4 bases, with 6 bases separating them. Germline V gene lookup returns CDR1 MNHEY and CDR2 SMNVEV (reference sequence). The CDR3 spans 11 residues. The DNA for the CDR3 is TGTGCCAGCAGGACAGGAGAGACCCAGTACTTC. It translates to CASRTGETQYF.

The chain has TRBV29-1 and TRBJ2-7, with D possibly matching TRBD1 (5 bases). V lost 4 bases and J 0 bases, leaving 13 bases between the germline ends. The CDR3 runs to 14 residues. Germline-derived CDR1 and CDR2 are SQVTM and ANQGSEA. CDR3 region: CSVVKGAVSYEQYF. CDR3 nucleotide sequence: TGCAGCGTTGTTAAAGGGGCAGTCTCCTACGAGCAGTACTTC.

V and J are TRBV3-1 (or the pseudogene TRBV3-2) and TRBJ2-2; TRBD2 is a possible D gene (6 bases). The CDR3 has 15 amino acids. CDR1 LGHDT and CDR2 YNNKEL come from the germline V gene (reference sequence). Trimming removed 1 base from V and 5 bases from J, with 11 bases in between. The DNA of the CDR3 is TGTGCCAGCAGCCAAGTCGGAGGGCGGACCGGGGAGCTGTTTTTT. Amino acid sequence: CASSQVGGRTGELFF.

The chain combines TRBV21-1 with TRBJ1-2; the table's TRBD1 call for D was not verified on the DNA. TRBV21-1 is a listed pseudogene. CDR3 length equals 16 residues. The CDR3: CASSKTHPAGVRGYTF. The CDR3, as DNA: TGTGCCAGCAGCAAAACCCACCCTGCAGGGGTTAGGGGCTACACCTTC.

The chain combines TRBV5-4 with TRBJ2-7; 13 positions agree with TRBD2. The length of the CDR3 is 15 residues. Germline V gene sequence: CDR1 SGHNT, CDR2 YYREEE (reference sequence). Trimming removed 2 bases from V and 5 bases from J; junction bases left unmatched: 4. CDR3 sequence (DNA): TGTGCCAGCAGCTTCGGGACTAGCGGGATCGACGAGCAGTACTTC. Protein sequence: CASSFGTSGIDEQYF.

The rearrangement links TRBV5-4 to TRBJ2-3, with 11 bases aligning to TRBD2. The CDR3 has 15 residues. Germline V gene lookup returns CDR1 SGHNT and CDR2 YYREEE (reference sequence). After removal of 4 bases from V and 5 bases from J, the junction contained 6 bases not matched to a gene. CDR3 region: CASSPVGLAGDTQYF. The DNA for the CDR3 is TGTGCCAGCAGCCCCGTAGGACTAGCGGGAGATACGCAGTATTTT.

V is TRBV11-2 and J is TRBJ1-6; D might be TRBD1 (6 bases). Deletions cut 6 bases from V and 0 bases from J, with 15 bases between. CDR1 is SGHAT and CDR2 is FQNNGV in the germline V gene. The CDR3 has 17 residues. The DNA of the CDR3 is TGTGCCAGCAGGGTAGGAACAGGGAGCTCCTATAATTCACCCCTCCACTTT. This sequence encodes CASRVGTGSSYNSPLHF.

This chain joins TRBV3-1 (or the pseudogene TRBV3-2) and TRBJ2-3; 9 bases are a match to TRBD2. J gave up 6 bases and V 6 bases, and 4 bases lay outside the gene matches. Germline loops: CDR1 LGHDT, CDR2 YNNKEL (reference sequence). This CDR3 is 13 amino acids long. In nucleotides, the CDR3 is TGTGCCAGCAGGGGACTAGCAGGGGATACGCAGTATTTT. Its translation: CASRGLAGDTQYF.

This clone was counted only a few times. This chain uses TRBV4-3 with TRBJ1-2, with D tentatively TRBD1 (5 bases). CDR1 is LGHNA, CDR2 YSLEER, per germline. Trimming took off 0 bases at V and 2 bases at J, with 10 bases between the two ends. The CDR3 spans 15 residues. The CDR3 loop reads CASSQDWGVNYGYTF. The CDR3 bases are TGCGCCAGCAGCCAAGATTGGGGGGTAAACTATGGCTACACCTTC.

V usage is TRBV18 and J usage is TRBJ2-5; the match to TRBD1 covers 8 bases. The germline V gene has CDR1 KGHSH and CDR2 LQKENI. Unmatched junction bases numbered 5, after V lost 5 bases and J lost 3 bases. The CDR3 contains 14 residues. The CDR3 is CASSFAGGEETQYF. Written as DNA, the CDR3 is TGTGCCAGCTCATTCGCAGGGGGCGAAGAGACCCAGTACTTC.

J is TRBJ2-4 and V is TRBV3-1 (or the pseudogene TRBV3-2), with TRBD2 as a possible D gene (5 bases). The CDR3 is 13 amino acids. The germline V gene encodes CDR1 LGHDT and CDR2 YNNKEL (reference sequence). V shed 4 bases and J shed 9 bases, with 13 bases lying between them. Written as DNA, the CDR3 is TGTGCCAGCAGCCCGGCCCTACGGGGCATTCAGTACTTC. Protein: CASSPALRGIQYF.